The source of this T cell receptor beta chain is a study of beta chain features in type 1 diabetes. Study as a whole: Healthy donors and patients showed comparable age, gender and cell yields.

Sequenced material consisted of expressed TCRB transcripts (all of the isolated RNA was reverse transcribed). There were some 3.6 million reads on average in the naive, central memory and regulatory T cell samples. The method was immunoSEQ multiplex PCR; TCRdb's version includes in-frame clones alone and lacks a portion of them. The sample yields some 350,000 clones, 8% to 10% seen once. Cells sorted by CD45RO/CCR7/CD25/CD127/CD95/CD27 comprised CD4+ naive, central memory, regulatory and stem cell-like memory cells. Findings and caveats of the study: Moderate yet significant TCRB CDR3 shortening was seen in Type 1 diabetes patients in all four CD4+ subsets. A closer apparent resemblance between naive, central memory and Treg TCRB repertoires was seen in patients than in healthy donors.

With 5 bases removed from V and 3 bases from J, the gap between germline ends came to 14 bases. Looked up from germline, CDR1 is SGHDN and CDR2 is FVKESK. CDR3 length: 14 residues. This clone was recorded at least ten times. The antigen remains unidentified. The TCR was taken from a young man with type 1 diabetes. Input material: central memory CD4+ T cells from blood. The V call is TRBV14, the J call TRBJ2-7, with D perhaps TRBD2 (5 bases). The CDR3 protein is CASSMLARGYEQYF. In DNA, the CDR3 is TGTGCCAGCAGCATGCTAGCTCGAGGCTACGAGCAGTACTTC.